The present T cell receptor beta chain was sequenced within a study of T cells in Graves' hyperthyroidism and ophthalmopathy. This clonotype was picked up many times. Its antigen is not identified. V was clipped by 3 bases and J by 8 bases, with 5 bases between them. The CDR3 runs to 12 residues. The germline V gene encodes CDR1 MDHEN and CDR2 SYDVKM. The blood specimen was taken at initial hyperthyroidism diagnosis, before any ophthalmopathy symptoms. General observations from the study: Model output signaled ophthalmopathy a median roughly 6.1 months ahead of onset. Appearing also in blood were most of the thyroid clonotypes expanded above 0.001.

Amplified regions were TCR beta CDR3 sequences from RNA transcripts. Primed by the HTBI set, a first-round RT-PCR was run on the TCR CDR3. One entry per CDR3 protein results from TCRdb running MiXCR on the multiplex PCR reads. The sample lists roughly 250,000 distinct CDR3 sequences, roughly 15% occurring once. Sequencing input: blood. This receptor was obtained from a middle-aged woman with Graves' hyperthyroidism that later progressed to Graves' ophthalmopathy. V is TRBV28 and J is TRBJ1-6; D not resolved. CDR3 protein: CASSLPDSPLHF. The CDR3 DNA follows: TGTGCCAGCAGTTTGCCCGATTCACCCCTCCACTTT.